Following are 2 T cell receptor beta chains from one sample sequenced in a study of shared clonotypes between healthy human individuals. The repertoire was sequenced with immunoSEQ multiplex PCR; TCRdb's copy has only in-frame clones and lacks some. Among 1.5 million to 1.9 million clones listed, under 99% were seen once. What was sequenced was naive CD4+ T cells sorted from blood. Subset defined: CD45RA+ positively selected. Receptor source: a man younger than 40 in good health.

The chain is built from TRBV7-9 and TRBJ2-1, with 7 bases lining up with TRBD2. The CDR3 totals 14 residues. Germline CDR1 SEHNR, CDR2 FQNEAQ (reference sequence). With 0 bases clipped from V and 9 bases from J, the junction kept 5 bases outside the gene matches. The CDR3, as DNA: TGTGCCAGCAGCTTAGCGGGAGGGCCAAGTGAGCAGTTCTTC. This sequence encodes CASSLAGGPSEQFF.

The chain has TRBV11-2 and TRBJ2-2, with D perhaps matching TRBD2 (6 bases). Trimming removed 5 bases at V and 0 bases at J, with 13 bases between. Germline V lookup: CDR1 SGHAT, CDR2 FQNNGV. There are 16 residues in the CDR3. The CDR3 loop is CASSPGLHPNTGELFF. DNA of the CDR3: TGTGCCAGCAGCCCAGGACTACACCCGAACACCGGGGAGCTGTTTTTT.